These T cell receptor beta chains were read from a single sample in a study of technical replicates of blood from four donors. Assay: immunoSEQ multiplex PCR; the TCRdb copy retains only in-frame clones and omits some. Of roughly 92,000 clones in the sample, approximately 95% were seen once. Sequenced input: T cells isolated from PBMCs. These receptors were taken from a human donor in good health. Each CDR3 is given with its conserved first and last residue. The D gene is left open where the match is weak. Clone size appears in some rows only: once, few, many, or a class for an expanded clone.

v_gene,j_gene,d_gene,abundance,CDR3nt,CDR3aa
TRBV5-6,TRBJ1-1,-,-,TGTGCCAGCAGCGGACACCTGAACACTGAAGCTTTCTTT,CASSGHLNTEAFF
TRBV5-1,TRBJ2-5,TRBD1,-,TGCGCCAGCAGCTCGACCGGACAGGAGGAGACCCAGTACTTC,CASSSTGQEETQYF
TRBV4-3,TRBJ2-7,-,-,TGCGCCAGCAGCCAAGGAGAGGCGGGGCTCTACGAGCAGTACTTC,CASSQGEAGLYEQYF
TRBV6-6,TRBJ2-5,TRBD1,-,TGTGCCAGCAGTATACCGGGACAGGGCGCAGAGACCCAGTACTTC,CASSIPGQGAETQYF
TRBV6-6,TRBJ2-3,TRBD2,-,TGTGCCAGCAGTTATTGGAGCGGGAGTGGTGGAGATACGCAGTATTTT,CASSYWSGSGGDTQYF
TRBV9,TRBJ2-3,TRBD2,-,TGTGCCAGCAGCGGTAGCGGGAGTAGAGATACGCAGTATTTT,CASSGSGSRDTQYF
TRBV21-1,TRBJ2-5,-,-,TGTGCCAGCAGCTACCGGGACAAGGCAAAAGAGACCCAGTACTTC,CASSYRDKAKETQYF
TRBV13,TRBJ1-6,-,-,TGTGCCAGCAGCGAAGCCCAACAGGGATATCGTTCACCCCTCCACTTT,CASSEAQQGYRSPLHF
TRBV10-1,TRBJ1-1,-,-,TGCGCCAGCAGTGAGTCTGACCAGGTGCGAGCTTTCTTT,CASSESDQVRAFF
TRBV10-1,TRBJ2-1,TRBD2,-,TGCGCCAGCAGTGAAACTAGCGGAGACTACAATGAGCAGTTCTTC,CASSETSGDYNEQFF
TRBV19,TRBJ2-2,TRBD1,-,TGTGCCAGTAGTGAATGGGACAGGGGGGGGACCGGGGAGCTGTTTTTT,CASSEWDRGGTGELFF
TRBV6-1,TRBJ2-1,-,-,TGTGCCAGCAGTGAGTACAAGCGGAAGGTAGGAGAGCAGTTCTTC,CASSEYKRKVGEQFF
TRBV18,TRBJ2-7,-,-,TGTGCCAGCTCAACTGAAGGGGATACAGGGCAGTACTTC,CASSTEGDTGQYF
TRBV28,TRBJ2-7,-,once,TGTGCCAGCAGTTTCGAATCAGGCGAGCAGTACTTC,CASSFESGEQYF
TRBV9,TRBJ1-2,TRBD1,-,TGTGCCAGCAGCGTTCAGGGGGCGGACTATGGCTACACCTTC,CASSVQGADYGYTF
TRBV2,TRBJ2-1,TRBD1,-,TGTGCCAGCAGTGTTCAGGGACAGGGGGCCGATGAGCAGTTCTTC,CASSVQGQGADEQFF